A single sample gave rise to the 29 T cell receptor beta chains below, sequenced in a study of T cells in Graves' hyperthyroidism and ophthalmopathy. Amplification yielded TCR beta CDR3 regions, with RNA transcripts as the source. RT-PCR in the first round (using the HTBI primer set) targeted the TCR CDR3. TCRdb reanalysed the multiplex PCR reads using MiXCR and keeps one entry per CDR3 protein. The sample includes about 520,000 distinct CDR3 sequences, roughly a quarter of them seen just once. The material sequenced was blood. All receptors come from a woman in her twenties or thirties with Graves' ophthalmopathy.

This clonotype came up many times. The chain uses TRBV12-3 or TRBV12-4 and TRBJ2-5; TRBD2 agrees at 9 bases. With V trimmed by 2 bases and J by 7 bases, 8 bases remained unmatched. The CDR3 is made up of 15 amino acids. This CDR3 is CASSLTSGGRGTQYF. CDR3 DNA sequence: TGTGCCAGCAGTTTAACAAGCGGGGGGCGCGGGACCCAGTACTTC.

Many counts were recorded for this clonotype. This rearrangement joins TRBV4-2 to TRBJ1-3; no reliable D call. With 2 bases removed from V and 0 bases from J, the gap between germline ends came to 11 bases. The CDR3 loop spans 16 amino acids. The germline V gene has CDR1 LGHNA and CDR2 YNFKEQ. Here the CDR3 DNA reads TGTGCCAGCAGCCAAAACAGACGGTTCTCTGGAAACACCATATATTTT. It encodes CASSQNRRFSGNTIYF.

The J gene is TRBJ2-5, the V gene TRBV27, with 10 positions matching TRBD1. Germline-derived CDR1 and CDR2 are MNHEY and SMNVEV (reference sequence). CDR3 size: 16 residues. Unmatched junction bases numbered 12, after V lost 6 bases and J lost 5 bases. The CDR3 nucleotides are TGTGCCAGCAGCCTCCGGGGGGACAGGGGACTTGAGACCCAGTACTTC. It yields the protein CASSLRGDRGLETQYF.

The sample holds many counts of this clonotype. This rearrangement joins TRBV12-3 or TRBV12-4 to TRBJ2-7, with 8 bases aligning to TRBD2. CDR3 length: 14 amino acids. Trimming at V came to 10 bases and at J to 3 bases, leaving 11 bases not matched to a gene. CDR3 loop: CANTREGVSYEQYF. CDR3 in DNA: TGTGCCAACACCCGGGAGGGGGTCAGCTACGAGCAGTACTTC.

This clonotype occurred many times. This chain uses TRBV6-1 with TRBJ1-2, with D uncertain. The CDR3 covers 15 residues. With 6 bases removed from V and 0 bases from J, the gap between germline ends came to 14 bases. The germline V gene encodes CDR1 MNHNS and CDR2 SASEGT. CDR3 residues: CASRPGQYTNYGYTF. The CDR3 DNA follows: TGTGCCAGCAGACCAGGCCAGTACACTAACTATGGCTACACCTTC.

The rearrangement joins TRBV11-1 to TRBJ1-1, with no clear D. The CDR3 sequence is 13 residues long. Germline V gives CDR1 SGHAT, CDR2 FQDESV (reference sequence). Trimming took 5 bases from V and 1 from J, leaving 8 bases between them. The CDR3 is CASSASTNTEAFF. The CDR3 DNA reads as TGTGCCAGCAGCGCCTCGACGAACACTGAAGCTTTCTTT.

Turning to this clonotype: A clone one base away is much larger, so this may be a read error. The chain joins TRBV2 to TRBJ1-1; no clear D. The germline gives CDR1 SNHLY, CDR2 FYNNEI. Trimming removed 4 bases at V and 12 bases at J, with 15 bases between. The CDR3 runs 12 residues. DNA of the CDR3: TGTGCCAGCAGTGTCCGGCCAGACGAATCTTTCTTT. This sequence encodes CASSVRPDESFF.

This clonotype appeared many times. V usage is TRBV18 and J usage is TRBJ2-5; D is unclear. There are 15 residues in the CDR3. Germline-derived CDR1 and CDR2 are KGHSH and LQKENI. Trimming stripped 3 bases from V and 4 bases from J, with 15 bases between. As DNA, the CDR3 is TGTGCCAGCTCACCCGCAGCGAACCCGGGAGAGACCCAGTACTTC. This gives the protein CASSPAANPGETQYF.

This clonotype was detected ten times or more. The chain carries TRBV20-1 and TRBJ2-7; 7 bases fit TRBD2. J was trimmed by 0 bases and V by 4 bases; bases with no gene match: 3. Germline V gene data show CDR1 as DFQATT and CDR2 as SNEGSKA (reference sequence). The CDR3 length is 13 residues. The CDR3 DNA reads as TGCAGTGCTACGTCTAGCGGCTCCTACGAGCAGTACTTC. Translation gives CSATSSGSYEQYF.

This clonotype was observed many times. The rearrangement links TRBV12-3 or TRBV12-4 to TRBJ1-1; 7 bases align to TRBD1. The ends lost 7 bases at V and 4 bases at J; junction bases unmatched: 9. This CDR3 has 14 residues. CDR3 region: CASTETGFGTEAFF. For the CDR3, the DNA is TGTGCCAGCACCGAGACAGGGTTCGGCACTGAAGCTTTCTTT.

This clonotype was detected ten times or more. The V gene is TRBV29-1, the J gene TRBJ2-7; the D gene is possibly TRBD2 (6 bases). Germline V lookup: CDR1 SQVTM, CDR2 ANQGSEA. Between the trimmed V and J ends, which lost 0 bases and 2 bases, there was a span of 11 bases. This CDR3 has 14 amino acids. The CDR3 DNA reads TGCAGCGTTGAAGATCTGGAGGGGACCTACGAGCAGTACTTC. This translates into CSVEDLEGTYEQYF.

The chain links TRBV11-1 to TRBJ2-3, with D perhaps matching TRBD1 (5 bases). Germline loops: CDR1 SGHAT, CDR2 FQDESV (reference sequence). The CDR3 loop spans 15 amino acids. The V gene lost 3 bases and the J gene lost 2 bases, with 12 bases spanning the gap. DNA for the CDR3: TGTGCCAGCAGCTTGACAGCCCTGGACACAGATACGCAGTATTTT. This encodes CASSLTALDTDTQYF.

J is TRBJ1-2 and V is TRBV12-3 or TRBV12-4; 7 positions match TRBD1. V dropped 4 bases and J dropped 5; count of bases not matched to a gene: 13. The CDR3 has 16 amino acids. The CDR3 protein is CASSSTGFIPIYGYTF. The CDR3, as DNA: TGTGCCAGCAGTTCGACAGGGTTTATACCCATTTATGGCTACACCTTC.

This clonotype was observed at least ten times. The rearrangement links TRBV6-1 to TRBJ1-5, with D hard to call. Germline-derived CDR1 and CDR2 are MNHNS and SASEGT. This CDR3 is 16 amino acids long. Between the trimmed V and J ends, which lost 5 bases and 0 bases, there was a span of 14 bases. The CDR3 protein is CASSRSGFYSNQPQHF. The CDR3 nucleotides read TGTGCCAGCAGTCGATCAGGATTCTATAGCAATCAGCCCCAGCATTTT.

In this sample, this clonotype turned up many times. The V gene is TRBV28, the J gene TRBJ2-2, with 7 bases identical to TRBD2. Germline CDR1 and CDR2: MDHEN and SYDVKM. Trimming took 5 bases from V and 5 from J; bases not matched to a gene: 8. The CDR3 runs 15 residues. The CDR3, as DNA: TGTGCCAGCAGTACCCGGGGAGGGAAAACCGGGGAGCTGTTTTTT. Translated, it gives CASSTRGGKTGELFF. Combining the CDR3 with reference TRBV28 and TRBJ2-2 gives the whole variable domain DVKVTQSSRYLVKRTGEKVFLECVQDMDHENMFWYRQDPGLGLRLIYFSYDVKMKEKGDIPEGYSVSREKKERFSLILESASTNQTSMYLCASSTRGGKTGELFFGEGSRLTVL.

This clonotype came up many times. The V call is TRBV20-1, the J call TRBJ1-2; 8 bases match TRBD1. The CDR3 is made up of 14 amino acids. V was pared by 4 bases and J by 8 bases, with 12 bases of the junction left unmatched. Germline lookup yields CDR1 DFQATT and CDR2 SNEGSKA (reference sequence). In DNA, the CDR3 is TGCAGTGCTACCCGACAGGGGCGGTCTTGGGGCTACACCTTC. It encodes CSATRQGRSWGYTF.

This clonotype was seen just once. The chain has TRBV28 and TRBJ2-2, with a possible D match to TRBD1 (6 bases). CDR1 and CDR2 (germline): MDHEN, SYDVKM. This CDR3 contains 16 residues. V lost 7 bases and J lost 4, with 19 bases in between. The chain's CDR3 is CASKGRLSRGTGELFF. DNA of the CDR3: TGTGCCAGCAAAGGTAGACTAAGCAGGGGCACCGGGGAGCTGTTTTTT.

In its sample, this clonotype was seen many times. CDR3 in DNA: TGTGCCAGCAGCTTTTCAGGGGGGGAGCTGTTTTTT. Translated: CASSFSGGELFF. The chain joins TRBV11-2 to TRBJ2-2, with D maybe TRBD1 (5 bases). The CDR3 covers 12 residues. Per germline, CDR1 SGHAT and CDR2 FQNNGV. Trimming removed 3 bases from V and 8 bases from J, with 7 bases in between.

This clonotype has a count of ten or more. The rearrangement uses TRBV7-8 and TRBJ2-7, with 7 bases fitting TRBD2. CDR1 and CDR2 from the germline V gene are SGHVS and FQNEAQ. This CDR3 comprises 15 residues. Trimming removed 2 bases from V and 2 bases from J; junction bases left unmatched: 6. The CDR3 region is CASSLFAGVTYEQYF. CDR3 nucleotide sequence: TGTGCCAGCAGCTTATTTGCGGGAGTAACCTACGAGCAGTACTTC.

This clonotype was found many times. V is TRBV27 and J is TRBJ2-7; 8 bases are a match to TRBD1. There are 15 residues in the CDR3. The trim removed 5 bases at V and 5 bases at J, leaving 11 bases unmatched. Germline V gives CDR1 MNHEY, CDR2 SMNVEV (reference sequence). The CDR3 DNA follows: TGTGCCAGCAGTCCGCTGCCCAGGACAGGGCACGAGCAGTACTTC. Amino acid sequence: CASSPLPRTGHEQYF.

As to this clonotype: Being one base from a much bigger clone, this may be a read error. This sequence joins TRBV24-1 and TRBJ2-7, with D uncertain. Germline CDR1 KGHDR, CDR2 SFDVKD. Deletions cut 6 bases from V and 2 bases from J, with 7 bases between. This CDR3 region has 12 residues. The CDR3 reads CATSSGAYEQYF. For the CDR3, the DNA is TGTGCCACCAGTAGTGGGGCCTACGAGCAGTACTTC.

Only a few counts were recorded for this clonotype. The V gene is TRBV18, the J gene TRBJ1-2; D remains unclear. Trimming cost V 2 bases and J 2 bases, with 18 bases left between them. The length of the CDR3 is 17 residues. Germline CDR1 is KGHSH and CDR2 is LQKENI. This chain's CDR3 is CASSPIGRIQGNYGYTF. The CDR3 DNA reads TGTGCCAGCTCACCAATTGGCAGGATCCAAGGCAACTATGGCTACACCTTC.

The V call is TRBV6-5, the J call TRBJ2-7; 7 positions match TRBD1. From germline, CDR1 is MNHEY and CDR2 SVGAGI. Trimming removed 4 bases from V and 0 bases from J; junction bases left unmatched: 6. The CDR3 has 15 residues. The CDR3 sequence: CASSFTGASSYEQYF. The CDR3 DNA is TGTGCCAGCAGTTTCACAGGGGCTAGCTCCTACGAGCAGTACTTC.

This clonotype was seen repeatedly, ten times or more. The chain is built from TRBV6-1 and TRBJ1-2, with D hard to call. Germline values: CDR1 MNHNS, CDR2 SASEGT. This CDR3 has 13 amino acids. Trimming took off 2 bases at V and 4 bases at J, with 8 bases between the two ends. Here the CDR3 DNA reads TGTGCCAGCAGTGAAACACTCGTCTATGGCTACACCTTC. Its translation is CASSETLVYGYTF.

This clonotype was found a few times. This chain joins TRBV4-2 and TRBJ2-7; 10 bases align to TRBD2. The CDR3 extends over 16 amino acids. The J segment lost 1 base and the V segment lost 3 bases, leaving 6 bases of the junction unmatched. Germline CDR1 LGHNA, CDR2 YNFKEQ. CDR3 amino acids: CASSQGSGGASYEQYF. The CDR3 nucleotides read TGTGCCAGCAGCCAGGGGAGCGGGGGGGCGTCCTACGAGCAGTACTTC.

The sample holds many counts of this clonotype. The chain combines TRBV4-2 with TRBJ1-5, with D perhaps TRBD1 (6 bases). The CDR3 loop spans 20 amino acids. Trimming shortened V by 4 bases and J by 3 bases, and 28 bases separated the two germline ends. Germline V gene lookup returns CDR1 LGHNA and CDR2 YNFKEQ. CDR3 residues: CASSPVTGAGPRMVNQPQHF. CDR3 nucleotides: TGTGCCAGCAGCCCGGTAACGGGGGCGGGCCCTCGGATGGTCAATCAGCCCCAGCATTTT.

The CDR3 coding sequence is TGCAGTGCGGCAGGACTAGTTGACACCGGGGAGCTGTTTTTT. Its translation: CSAAGLVDTGELFF. This sequence joins TRBV20-1 and TRBJ2-2; 7 nucleotides line up with TRBD2. Losses at the gene ends were 6 bases for V and 3 bases for J; bases not matched to a gene: 7. CDR1 is DFQATT, CDR2 SNEGSKA, per germline (reference sequence). The CDR3 runs to 14 residues.

The V call is TRBV11-2, the J call TRBJ2-7, with 7 bases identical to TRBD1. Germline V gene sequence: CDR1 SGHAT, CDR2 FQNNGV. This CDR3 contains 14 residues. The trim removed 0 bases at V and 5 bases at J, leaving 4 bases unmatched. CDR3 coding DNA: TGTGCCAGCAGCTTAGAGACAGGGTTACACGAGCAGTACTTC. Translation: CASSLETGLHEQYF.

This clonotype was counted only a few times. The rearrangement links TRBV12-3 or TRBV12-4 to TRBJ2-7; 7 bases align to TRBD2. The CDR3 spans 14 residues. Trimming at V came to 2 bases and at J to 5 bases, leaving 6 bases not matched to a gene. The DNA for the CDR3 is TGTGCCAGCAGTTTAAGGGCGGGAGTCCACGAGCAGTACTTC. Translated: CASSLRAGVHEQYF.